This T cell receptor beta chain was identified in a study of blood T cell repertoires in COVID-19. Study as a whole: Samples taken during acute and convalescent COVID-19 were collected in the United States, Italy and Spain.

The CDR3 totals 13 residues. As to this clone: A junction end diverges from the germline sequence, so it may reflect a read error.

Methods used by the authors: From reference gene primer amplification, estimates of nucleated cell counts were derived. Assay: immunoSEQ multiplex PCR; the TCRdb copy retains only in-frame clones and omits some. That table supplies the V and J calls and clone size; D and trimming were determined from the DNA. Of more than 150,000 clones in the sample, about nine tenths are singletons; the top ten hold 6.5% to 8.5%. J is TRBJ2-1 and V is TRBV12-3 or TRBV12-4; TRBD2 matches 10 bases. The sample was peripheral blood. This TCR derives from a man aged 40-49 years with acute or convalescent COVID-19. The CDR3 is CASSVTSGTRVIF. Written as DNA, the CDR3 is TGTGCCAGCAGTGTCACTAGCGGGACCCGAGTAATCTTC.